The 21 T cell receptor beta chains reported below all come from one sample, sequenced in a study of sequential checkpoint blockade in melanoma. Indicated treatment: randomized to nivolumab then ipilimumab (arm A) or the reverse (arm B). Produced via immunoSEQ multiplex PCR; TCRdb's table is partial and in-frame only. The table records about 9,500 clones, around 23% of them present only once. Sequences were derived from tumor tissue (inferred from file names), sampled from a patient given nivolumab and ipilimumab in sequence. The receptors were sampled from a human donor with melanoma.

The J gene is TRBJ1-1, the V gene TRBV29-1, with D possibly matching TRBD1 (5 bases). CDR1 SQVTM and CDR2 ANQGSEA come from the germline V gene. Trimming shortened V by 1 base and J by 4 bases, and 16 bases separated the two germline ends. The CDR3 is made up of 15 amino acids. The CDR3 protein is CSVEVYGGLGTEAFF. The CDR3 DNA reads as TGCAGCGTTGAAGTCTATGGGGGTCTGGGCACTGAAGCTTTCTTT.

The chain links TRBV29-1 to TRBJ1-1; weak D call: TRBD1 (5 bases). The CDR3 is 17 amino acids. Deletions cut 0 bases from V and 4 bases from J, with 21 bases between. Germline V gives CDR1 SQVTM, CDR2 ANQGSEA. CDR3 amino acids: CSVEDFGGGGLGTEAFF. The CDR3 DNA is TGCAGCGTTGAAGATTTTGGCGGGGGGGGACTGGGCACTGAAGCTTTCTTT.

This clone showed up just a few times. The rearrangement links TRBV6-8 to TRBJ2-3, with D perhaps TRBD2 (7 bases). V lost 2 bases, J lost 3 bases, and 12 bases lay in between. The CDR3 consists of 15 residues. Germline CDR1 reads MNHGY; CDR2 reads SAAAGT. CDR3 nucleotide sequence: TGTGCCAGCAGTTACGGGGGGGCGCGGACAGATACGCAGTATTTT. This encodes CASSYGGARTDTQYF.

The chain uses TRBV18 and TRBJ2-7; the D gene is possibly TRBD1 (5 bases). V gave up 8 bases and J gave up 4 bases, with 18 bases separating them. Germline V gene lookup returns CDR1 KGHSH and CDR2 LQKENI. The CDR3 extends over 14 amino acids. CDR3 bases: TGTGCCAGCGCTCAGGGCGGTCCTGGATACGAGCAGTACTTC. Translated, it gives CASAQGGPGYEQYF.

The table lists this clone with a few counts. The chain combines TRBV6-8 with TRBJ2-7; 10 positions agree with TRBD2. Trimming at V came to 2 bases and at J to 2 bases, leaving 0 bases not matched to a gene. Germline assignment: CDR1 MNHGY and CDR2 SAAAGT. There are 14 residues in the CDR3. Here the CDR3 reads CASSYLAGAYEQYF. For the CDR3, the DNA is TGTGCCAGCAGTTACCTAGCGGGGGCCTACGAGCAGTACTTC.

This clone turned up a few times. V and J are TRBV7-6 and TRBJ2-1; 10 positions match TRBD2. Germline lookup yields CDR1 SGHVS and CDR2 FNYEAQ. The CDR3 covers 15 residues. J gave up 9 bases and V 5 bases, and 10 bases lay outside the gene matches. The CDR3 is CASSERSGGFFEQFF. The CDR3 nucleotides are TGTGCCAGCAGCGAACGTAGCGGGGGGTTTTTTGAGCAGTTCTTC. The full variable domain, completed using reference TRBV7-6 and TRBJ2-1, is GAGVSQSPRYKVTKRGQDVALRCDPISGHVSLYWYRQALGQGPEFLTYFNYEAQQDKSGLPNDRFSAERPEGSISTLTIQRTEQRDSAMYRCASSERSGGFFEQFFGPGTRLTVL.

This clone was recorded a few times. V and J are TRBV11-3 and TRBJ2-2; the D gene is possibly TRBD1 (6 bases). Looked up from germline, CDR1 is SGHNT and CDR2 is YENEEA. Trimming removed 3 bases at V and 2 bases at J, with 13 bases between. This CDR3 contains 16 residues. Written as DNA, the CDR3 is TGTGCCAGCAGCTTGGTCTCGGGACAAAACACCGGGGAGCTGTTTTTT. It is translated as CASSLVSGQNTGELFF.

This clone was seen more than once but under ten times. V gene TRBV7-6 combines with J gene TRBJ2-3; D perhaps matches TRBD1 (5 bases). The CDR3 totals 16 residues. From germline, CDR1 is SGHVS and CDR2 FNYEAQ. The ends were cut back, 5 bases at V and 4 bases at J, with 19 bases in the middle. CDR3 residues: CASSQGVGAGSDTQYF. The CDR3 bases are TGTGCCAGCAGCCAAGGGGTTGGCGCAGGGTCAGATACGCAGTATTTT.

The CDR3 nucleotides are TGTGCCAGCAGTGATGGGGCGGTCAACACCGGGGAGCTGTTTTTT. It translates to CASSDGAVNTGELFF. This chain uses TRBV11-3 with TRBJ2-2, with D tentatively TRBD1 (5 bases). Trimming took 6 bases from V and 2 from J, leaving 13 bases between them. The CDR3 loop spans 15 amino acids. Per the germline V gene, CDR1 is SGHNT and CDR2 is YENEEA.

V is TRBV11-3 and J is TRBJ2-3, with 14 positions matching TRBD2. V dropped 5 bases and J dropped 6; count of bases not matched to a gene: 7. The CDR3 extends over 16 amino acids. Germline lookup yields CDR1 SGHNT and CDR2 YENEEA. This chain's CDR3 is CASSPLGLAGADTQYF. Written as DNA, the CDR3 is TGTGCCAGCAGCCCCCTGGGACTAGCGGGGGCGGATACGCAGTATTTT.

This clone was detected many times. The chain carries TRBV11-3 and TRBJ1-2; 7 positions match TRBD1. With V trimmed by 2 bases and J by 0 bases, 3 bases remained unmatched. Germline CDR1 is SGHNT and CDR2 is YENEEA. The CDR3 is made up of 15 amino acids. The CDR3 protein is CASSLQGQPNYGYTF. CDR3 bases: TGTGCCAGCAGCTTACAGGGACAGCCTAACTATGGCTACACCTTC.

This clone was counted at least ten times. The CDR3 reads CASTPYSGTEAFF. Here the CDR3 DNA reads TGTGCCAGCACCCCCTATTCGGGCACTGAAGCTTTCTTT. The chain combines TRBV12-5 with TRBJ1-1, with D hard to call. The CDR3 has 13 amino acids. Per the germline V gene, CDR1 is LGHNT and CDR2 is FRNRAP.

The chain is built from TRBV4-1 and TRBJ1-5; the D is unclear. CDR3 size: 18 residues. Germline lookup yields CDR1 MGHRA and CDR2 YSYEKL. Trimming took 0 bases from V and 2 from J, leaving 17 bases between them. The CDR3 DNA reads TGCGCCAGCAGCCAAGATGGCAGTTCCCCTTGGGGCAATCAGCCCCAGCATTTT. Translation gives CASSQDGSSPWGNQPQHF.

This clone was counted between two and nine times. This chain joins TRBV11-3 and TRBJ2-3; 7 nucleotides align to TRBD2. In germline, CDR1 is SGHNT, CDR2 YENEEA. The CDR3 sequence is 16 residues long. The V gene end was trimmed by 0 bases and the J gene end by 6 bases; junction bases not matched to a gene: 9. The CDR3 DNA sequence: TGTGCCAGCAGCTTAGACGGAGGCGGGGGTGCGGATACGCAGTATTTT. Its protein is CASSLDGGGGADTQYF.

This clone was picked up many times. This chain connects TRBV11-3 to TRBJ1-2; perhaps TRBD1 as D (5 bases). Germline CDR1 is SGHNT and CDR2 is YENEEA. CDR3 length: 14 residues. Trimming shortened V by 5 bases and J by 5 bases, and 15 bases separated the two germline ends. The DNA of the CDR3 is TGTGCCAGCAGCCAAATAGGGGTTAGGTATGGCTACACCTTC. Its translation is CASSQIGVRYGYTF.

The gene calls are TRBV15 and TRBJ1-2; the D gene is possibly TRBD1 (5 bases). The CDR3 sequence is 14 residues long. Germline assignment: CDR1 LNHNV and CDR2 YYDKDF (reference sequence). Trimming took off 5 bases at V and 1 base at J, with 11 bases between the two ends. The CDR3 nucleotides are TGTGCCACCAGCGCGGCGGGGGGTAACTATGGCTACACCTTC. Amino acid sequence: CATSAAGGNYGYTF. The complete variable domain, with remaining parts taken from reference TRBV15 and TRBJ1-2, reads DAMVIQNPRYQVTQFGKPVTLSCSQTLNHNVMYWYQQKSSQAPKLLFHYYDKDFNNEADTPDNFQSRRPNTSFCFLDIRSPGLGDTAMYLCATSAAGGNYGYTFGSGTRLTVV.

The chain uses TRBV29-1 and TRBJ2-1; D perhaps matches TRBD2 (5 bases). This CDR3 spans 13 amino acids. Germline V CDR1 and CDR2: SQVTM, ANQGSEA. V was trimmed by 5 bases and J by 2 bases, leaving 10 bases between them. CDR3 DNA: TGCAGCGTTAGGGAGTGGGCCTACAATGAGCAGTTCTTC. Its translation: CSVREWAYNEQFF.

CDR3 DNA: TGCGCCAGCAGCTTGGTGGTTCTCAGCTCCTACAATGAGCAGTTCTTC. Translation gives CASSLVVLSSYNEQFF. The J gene is TRBJ2-1, the V gene TRBV5-1, with no clear D. Trimming took 0 bases from V and 0 from J, leaving 10 bases between them. The germline V gene has CDR1 SGHRS and CDR2 YFSETQ. The CDR3 totals 16 residues.

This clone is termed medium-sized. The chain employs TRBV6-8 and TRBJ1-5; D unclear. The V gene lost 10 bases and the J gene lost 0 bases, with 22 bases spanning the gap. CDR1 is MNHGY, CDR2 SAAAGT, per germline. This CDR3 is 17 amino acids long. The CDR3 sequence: CATSPIRAGYSNQPQHF. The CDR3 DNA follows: TGTGCCACCTCCCCCATCCGTGCCGGGTATAGCAATCAGCCCCAGCATTTT.

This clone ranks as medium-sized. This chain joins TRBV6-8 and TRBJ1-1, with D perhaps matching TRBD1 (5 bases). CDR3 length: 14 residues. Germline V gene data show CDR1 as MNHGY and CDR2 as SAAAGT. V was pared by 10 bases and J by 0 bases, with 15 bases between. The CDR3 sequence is CAIRADFVNTEAFF. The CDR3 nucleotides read TGTGCCATCAGGGCGGATTTCGTGAACACTGAAGCTTTCTTT.

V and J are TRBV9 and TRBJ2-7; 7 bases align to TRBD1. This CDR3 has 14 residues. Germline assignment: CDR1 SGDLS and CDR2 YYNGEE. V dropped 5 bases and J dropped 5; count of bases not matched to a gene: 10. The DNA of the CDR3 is TGTGCCAGCAGGGGGGACAGCGATCGCGACGAGCAGTACTTC. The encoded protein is CASRGDSDRDEQYF.